The sequence of this T cell receptor (beta chain) was determined in a study of response to subunit inactivated influenza vaccine. Each CDR3 protein is one row after TCRdb ran MiXCR on the RT-PCR reads. The sample carries more than 450,000 distinct CDR3 sequences, about 11% recorded once. Germline CDR1 reads SGHKS; CDR2 reads YYEKEE (reference sequence). Trimming took 0 bases from V and 0 from J, leaving 12 bases between them. CDR3 size: 17 residues. Study outcomes and limitations: T cells newly recruited by each seasonal influenza vaccination are few, the authors suggested.

This clonotype was counted only a few times. No antigen is known for it. These same data were also listed under a study on T cells expressing NK-cell markers. From that second work: TCR beta cDNA was made by 5'RACE template switching with UMIs. Cells sorted as CD3+CD56+NKG2C+, CD3+CD56+NKG2C- and CD3+CD56-NKG2C+ T cells supplied the TCR beta repertoires. Nothing established the HCMV specificity of expanded NKG2C+ T cell clones.

Here the sequenced sample was PBMCs from blood, taken on the day of vaccination. V and J are TRBV5-5 and TRBJ1-4; possibly TRBD1 for D (5 bases). This sequence originates from a man aged 45 to 65 who received an inactivated influenza vaccine. The CDR3 protein is CASSLDPGLTTNEKLFF. DNA of the CDR3: TGTGCCAGCAGCTTGGATCCGGGGCTAACAACTAATGAAAAACTGTTTTTT.